One sample yielded the 27 T cell receptor beta chains listed below, sequenced in a study of T cells in Graves' hyperthyroidism and ophthalmopathy. Template material for amplifying TCR beta CDR3 regions consisted of RNA transcripts. When the TCR CDR3 underwent first-round RT-PCR, the HTBI primer set was used. TCRdb independently ran MiXCR on the multiplex PCR reads; one entry per CDR3 protein. The data contain approximately 400,000 distinct CDR3 sequences, about 13% of them singletons. Sequenced sample: blood. The receptors stem from a man aged 25 to 45 with Graves' hyperthyroidism that later progressed to Graves' ophthalmopathy.

This clonotype has a handful of counts. CDR3 nucleotides: TGTGCCAGCAGCTTGAGTCCCGACGGCTCTGGAAACACCATATATTTT. Translated, it gives CASSLSPDGSGNTIYF. This rearrangement joins TRBV5-4 to TRBJ1-3; no reliable D call. There are 16 residues in the CDR3. The V end was cut by 1 base, the J end by 0 bases, with 11 bases between. Germline loops: CDR1 SGHNT, CDR2 YYREEE (reference sequence).

With regard to this clonotype: The junction shows a germline mismatch at one end, possibly a read error. This rearrangement joins TRBV20-1 to TRBJ2-1; 9 bases match TRBD2. Germline V gene sequence: CDR1 DFQATT, CDR2 SNEGSKA (reference sequence). CDR3 length: 15 amino acids. CDR3 amino acids: CSVTSGGTYYNGQFF. In DNA form, the CDR3 reads TGCAGTGTGACCAGCGGGGGGACTTACTACAATGGGCAGTTCTTC.

This clonotype was seen repeatedly, ten times or more. This chain uses TRBV7-2 with TRBJ2-3; TRBD2 matches 10 bases. Germline loops: CDR1 SGHTA, CDR2 FQGNSA. The CDR3 contains 16 residues. The V gene end was trimmed by 3 bases and the J gene end by 1 base; junction bases not matched to a gene: 4. CDR3 nucleotide sequence: TGTGCCAGCAGCTTCAAGCGGGGGGGCGGCACAGATACGCAGTATTTT. Protein product: CASSFKRGGGTDTQYF.

This clonotype was counted at least ten times. The gene calls are TRBV10-2 and TRBJ2-7; tentatively, D is TRBD2 (5 bases). CDR3 size: 14 residues. The V gene's germline CDR1 is WSHSY and CDR2 SAAADI. Trimming removed 3 bases at V and 4 bases at J, with 13 bases between. The CDR3 here is CASSENSAIYEQYF. The DNA for the CDR3 is TGCGCCAGCAGTGAAAATAGCGCGATTTACGAGCAGTACTTC.

The gene calls are TRBV29-1 and TRBJ2-4; maybe TRBD1 (5 bases). The V end was cut by 4 bases, the J end by 2 bases, with 9 bases between. CDR1 is SQVTM and CDR2 is ANQGSEA in the germline V gene. The CDR3 is made up of 13 amino acids. DNA for the CDR3: TGCAGCGTTGGAGCAGGGACCAAAAACATTCAGTACTTC. This sequence encodes CSVGAGTKNIQYF.

This clonotype occurred many times. The chain recombines TRBV5-1 with TRBJ1-5; D possibly corresponds to TRBD1 (5 bases). V lost 3 bases, J lost 7 bases, and 14 bases lay in between. Germline assignment: CDR1 SGHRS and CDR2 YFSETQ. The CDR3 runs 14 residues. The CDR3: CASSSSGRDQPQHF. The CDR3 bases are TGCGCCAGCAGCTCTAGTGGTAGGGACCAGCCCCAGCATTTT.

This clonotype was found many times. The V and J genes are TRBV20-1 and TRBJ2-7; TRBD2 aligns across 7 bases. From germline, CDR1 is DFQATT and CDR2 SNEGSKA (reference sequence). Germline trimming cut 6 bases from V and 2 bases from J; bases unmatched to any gene: 13. The CDR3 runs 15 residues. CDR3 DNA sequence: TGCAGTGCCCCCGTCTTTGGAAGCGGGACCTACGAGCAGTACTTC. It yields the protein CSAPVFGSGTYEQYF.

This chain connects TRBV4-2 to TRBJ1-5; D is perhaps TRBD1 (5 bases). The CDR3 is 16 amino acids. Germline V lookup: CDR1 LGHNA, CDR2 YNFKEQ. V lost 2 bases and J lost 2, with 13 bases in between. Here the CDR3 reads CASSQRGGRGNQPQHF. As DNA, the CDR3 is TGTGCCAGCAGCCAACGGGGGGGACGGGGCAATCAGCCCCAGCATTTT.

The V gene is TRBV3-1, the J gene TRBJ2-7, with D possibly TRBD1 on 5 matching bases. Germline V gives CDR1 LGHDT, CDR2 YNNKEL (reference sequence). The CDR3 sequence is 15 residues long. Trimming took off 1 base at V and 3 bases at J, with 13 bases between the two ends. CDR3 in DNA: TGTGCCAGCAGCCAAGCAGGCAGGGTAAACTACGAGCAGTACTTC. Translation gives CASSQAGRVNYEQYF.

This clonotype showed up many times. The rearrangement links TRBV28 to TRBJ2-7; D gene ambiguous. In germline, CDR1 is MDHEN, CDR2 SYDVKM. The germline V and J ends were trimmed by 10 bases and 9 bases, with 19 bases remaining between them. There are 12 residues in the CDR3. CDR3 loop: CATNTDRQGQYF. The CDR3 bases are TGTGCCACTAATACAGACCGACAAGGGCAGTACTTC.

This clonotype has a count of ten or more. This chain links TRBV2 with TRBJ1-2; D is uncertain. CDR3 length: 11 amino acids. Trimming shortened V by 4 bases and J by 7 bases, and 7 bases separated the two germline ends. Germline assignment: CDR1 SNHLY and CDR2 FYNNEI. The CDR3 DNA follows: TGTGCCAGCAGTGGAAGACTTGGCTACACCTTC. Its protein is CASSGRLGYTF. Looking up the rest from reference TRBV2 and TRBJ1-2 gives the full variable domain: EPEVTQTPSHQVTQMGQEVILRCVPISNHLYFYWYRQILGQKVEFLVSFYNNEISEKSEIFDDQFSVERPDGSNFTLKIRSTKLEDSAMYFCASSGRLGYTFGSGTRLTVV.

This clonotype was counted ten times or more. Written as DNA, the CDR3 is TGTGCCAGCAGCTTGGTTCCGAAATCCCGCGACACAGATACGCAGTATTTT. Translation: CASSLVPKSRDTDTQYF. The chain has TRBV5-8 and TRBJ2-3; D gene unclear. The CDR3 spans 17 residues. The germline V and J ends were trimmed by 0 bases and 2 bases, with 16 bases remaining between them. Germline CDR1 and CDR2: SGHTS and YDEGEE.

On this clonotype: Germline is not matched at one junction end, which may reflect a read error. The CDR3 protein is CASSLWGANTGAFF. In nucleotides, the CDR3 is TGTGCCAGCAGCTTATGGGGGGCGAACACTGGAGCTTTCTTT. The V and J genes are TRBV5-6 and TRBJ1-1, with D possibly TRBD1 on 6 matching bases. The CDR3 extends over 14 amino acids. Germline CDR1 and CDR2: SGHDT and YYEEEE.

This clonotype showed up many times. The gene calls are TRBV24-1 and TRBJ1-5; TRBD1 agrees at 7 bases. V shed 7 bases and J 4 bases; nucleotides not matched to a gene: 3. CDR1 and CDR2 (germline): KGHDR, SFDVKD. The CDR3 spans 13 residues. The DNA for the CDR3 is TGTGCCACCAGAGGGACAGCTAATCAGCCCCAGCATTTT. Amino acid sequence: CATRGTANQPQHF.

CDR3 loop: CASSRTEWYEQFF. CDR3 DNA sequence: TGTGCCAGCAGTCGGACCGAGTGGTATGAGCAGTTCTTC. V gene TRBV6-1 combines with J gene TRBJ2-1; D gene unclear. Trimming removed 5 bases from V and 8 bases from J, with 13 bases in between. This CDR3 is built from 13 residues. Per germline, CDR1 MNHNS and CDR2 SASEGT.

Only a few counts were recorded for this clonotype. The V and J genes are TRBV24-1 and TRBJ2-5; D not certain. V was trimmed by 5 bases and J by 1 base, leaving 1 base between them. This CDR3 comprises 11 residues. Germline assignment: CDR1 KGHDR and CDR2 SFDVKD. CDR3 DNA: TGTGCCACCAGTGCCCAAGAGACCCAGTACTTC. Its protein product is CATSAQETQYF.

In its sample, this clonotype was seen a few times. The DNA of the CDR3 is TGTGCCAGCAGCTCGGGACCCGGGCAAGAGACCCAGTACTTC. Its protein product is CASSSGPGQETQYF. This chain joins TRBV13 and TRBJ2-5, with D possibly called TRBD1 or TRBD2 (5 bases each). Germline lookup yields CDR1 PRHDT and CDR2 FYEKMQ (reference sequence). Trimming removed 4 bases from V and 2 bases from J, with 11 bases in between. The CDR3 has 14 amino acids.

This clonotype was recorded many times. The rearrangement uses TRBV20-1 and TRBJ2-7; D is unclear. Deletions cut 3 bases from V and 2 bases from J, with 5 bases between. Germline CDR1 reads DFQATT; CDR2 reads SNEGSKA (reference sequence). CDR3 length: 11 amino acids. The DNA for the CDR3 is TGCAGTGCTAGTAGGACCTACGAGCAGTACTTC. Amino acids: CSASRTYEQYF.

The chain uses TRBV2 and TRBJ1-6, with D tentatively TRBD1 (6 bases). V was clipped by 4 bases and J by 6 bases, with 7 bases between them. Germline CDR1 and CDR2: SNHLY and FYNNEI. The CDR3 consists of 13 residues. CDR3 coding DNA: TGTGCCAGCAGTGGGGACACTAATTCACCCCTCCACTTT. This gives the protein CASSGDTNSPLHF.

This clonotype was seen only a few times. V and J are TRBV20-1 and TRBJ2-1; 7 bases line up with TRBD1. The V gene's germline CDR1 is DFQATT and CDR2 SNEGSKA (reference sequence). This CDR3 comprises 15 residues. Trimming took 6 bases from V and 9 from J; bases not matched to a gene: 17. As DNA, the CDR3 is TGCAGTGCCATGAAGGTGGAGGCATCAGGGGGTGAGCAGTTCTTC. This encodes CSAMKVEASGGEQFF.

This clonotype has just a few counts. This rearrangement joins TRBV30 to TRBJ2-1; 10 nucleotides line up with TRBD1. Trimming at V came to 1 base and at J to 7 bases, leaving 1 base not matched to a gene. CDR1 and CDR2 from the germline V gene are GTSNPN and SVGIG (reference sequence). The CDR3 length is 13 residues. This CDR3 reads CAWSGTGGNEQFF. As DNA, the CDR3 is TGTGCCTGGAGTGGGACAGGGGGAAATGAGCAGTTCTTC.

The table lists this clonotype with a few counts. The V call is TRBV5-5, the J call TRBJ1-2; D uncertain. This CDR3 is 15 amino acids long. Trimming removed 1 base from V and 0 bases from J, with 10 bases in between. Germline V CDR1 and CDR2: SGHKS, YYEKEE (reference sequence). The CDR3: CASSLRVGPNYGYTF. The CDR3, as DNA: TGTGCCAGCAGCTTGCGCGTGGGTCCTAACTATGGCTACACCTTC.

This clonotype was counted only a few times. The chain has TRBV28 and TRBJ2-7; 14 nucleotides match TRBD2. The germline V gene encodes CDR1 MDHEN and CDR2 SYDVKM. This CDR3 has 16 residues. Trimming took 6 bases from V and 1 from J; bases not matched to a gene: 5. The CDR3 DNA sequence: TGTGCCAGCAGGCCGGGACTAGCGGGGGAGTCCTACGAGCAGTACTTC. Its translation: CASRPGLAGESYEQYF.

The V call is TRBV30, the J call TRBJ1-1; D ambiguous. This CDR3 has 13 amino acids. Germline V gives CDR1 GTSNPN, CDR2 SVGIG (reference sequence). Trimming left V 3 bases short and J 5 bases short, with 13 bases between. The CDR3 coding sequence is TGTGCCTGGAGCCACCCAGTCCGGACTGAAGCTTTCTTT. It encodes CAWSHPVRTEAFF.

This clonotype was seen at least ten times. J is TRBJ2-3 and V is TRBV20-1; 10 bases are shared with TRBD2. J lost 4 bases, V lost 6 bases, and 7 bases had no gene match. In germline, CDR1 is DFQATT, CDR2 SNEGSKA (reference sequence). CDR3 length: 14 residues. This chain's CDR3 is CSAPAGGPADTQYF. CDR3 in DNA: TGCAGTGCCCCAGCGGGGGGGCCGGCAGATACGCAGTATTTT.

This chain links TRBV5-5 with TRBJ2-5; 10 bases agree with TRBD2. The V gene's germline CDR1 is SGHKS and CDR2 YYEKEE (reference sequence). The V gene end was trimmed by 5 bases and the J gene end by 4 bases; junction bases not matched to a gene: 8. This CDR3 comprises 15 residues. The CDR3 is CASRQAGGPRETQYF. CDR3 nucleotides: TGTGCCAGCAGACAAGCGGGGGGGCCGCGAGAGACCCAGTACTTC.

There are many counts of this clonotype. J is TRBJ2-2 and V is TRBV24-1; D gene uncertain. From germline, CDR1 is KGHDR and CDR2 SFDVKD. V gave up 5 bases and J gave up 7 bases, with 4 bases separating them. CDR3 length: 11 residues. The CDR3 reads CATSGIGELFF. For the CDR3, the DNA is TGTGCCACCAGTGGAATCGGGGAGCTGTTTTTT.